These 25 T cell receptor beta chains were all obtained from the same sample, sequenced in a study of cytomegalovirus exposure and HLA in healthy donors. Primers for the PCR totalled 60 Vbeta and 13 Jbeta. The protocol was immunoSEQ multiplex PCR, while the TCRdb copy is restricted to in-frame clones and leaves out a portion. The table has about 160,000 clones, roughly two thirds seen once. The sequenced material came from PBMCs. These TCRs come from a woman aged 25 to 39 in good health and CMV-seronegative.

This chain uses TRBV15 with TRBJ1-4; D possibly corresponds to TRBD1 (5 bases). From germline, CDR1 is LNHNV and CDR2 YYDKDF (reference sequence). CDR3 length: 16 residues. V dropped 0 bases and J dropped 5 bases, with 13 bases sitting between them. The DNA for the CDR3 is TGTGCCACCAGCAGAGACAGGGCAGGATTCAATGAAAAACTGTTTTTT. Translation: CATSRDRAGFNEKLFF. The full variable domain, rest sourced from reference TRBV15 and TRBJ1-4, is DAMVIQNPRYQVTQFGKPVTLSCSQTLNHNVMYWYQQKSSQAPKLLFHYYDKDFNNEADTPDNFQSRRPNTSFCFLDIRSPGLGDTAMYLCATSRDRAGFNEKLFFGSGTQLSVL.

The rearrangement uses TRBV27 and TRBJ1-1, with 8 bases lining up with TRBD1. J lost 1 base, V lost 4 bases, and 5 bases had no gene match. The CDR3 has 15 residues. The germline gives CDR1 MNHEY, CDR2 SMNVEV (reference sequence). CDR3 region: CASSSPDRGNTEAFF. The CDR3 DNA reads TGTGCCAGCAGTTCCCCCGACAGGGGGAACACTGAAGCTTTCTTT.

This clone was picked up a small number of times. This sequence joins TRBV2 and TRBJ1-5; no clear D. This CDR3 region has 15 residues. The ends were cut back, 8 bases at V and 3 bases at J, with 17 bases in the middle. Looked up from germline, CDR1 is SNHLY and CDR2 is FYNNEI. CDR3 sequence reads: CASGATRVFNQPQHF. Here the CDR3 DNA reads TGTGCCAGCGGAGCGACCCGGGTCTTCAATCAGCCCCAGCATTTT.

The V and J genes are TRBV7-3 and TRBJ2-1; 9 nucleotides match TRBD2. Trimming took 5 bases from V and 0 from J; bases not matched to a gene: 11. Looked up from germline, CDR1 is SGHTA and CDR2 is FQGTGA. The CDR3 contains 18 residues. This CDR3 reads CASSPRGREGSSYNEQFF. In DNA, the CDR3 is TGTGCCAGCAGCCCCAGAGGGCGGGAGGGAAGCTCCTACAATGAGCAGTTCTTC.

The chain uses TRBV28 and TRBJ1-2, with TRBD1 matching over 7 bases. Germline V CDR1 and CDR2: MDHEN, SYDVKM. This CDR3 comprises 14 residues. V lost 4 bases to trimming and J lost 4 bases; unmatched junction nucleotides: 6. CDR3 in DNA: TGTGCCAGCAGTTGGGACAGTCTCAGCTATGGCTACACCTTC. Protein sequence: CASSWDSLSYGYTF.

The V call is TRBV29-1, the J call TRBJ2-3, with TRBD1 matching 8 bases. Looked up from germline, CDR1 is SQVTM and CDR2 is ANQGSEA. This CDR3 is built from 14 residues. V lost 3 bases and J lost 7; bases outside the gene matches: 9. The DNA of the CDR3 is TGCAGCGTTGATGGGGCAGGGGGCTGGCATACGCAGTATTTT. This translates into CSVDGAGGWHTQYF.

The V call is TRBV19, the J call TRBJ2-7, with a weak D call TRBD2 (6 bases). V dropped 5 bases and J dropped 0 bases, with 11 bases sitting between them. Germline values: CDR1 LNHDA, CDR2 SQIVND (reference sequence). This CDR3 has 14 amino acids. CDR3 protein: CASSPAGSSYEQYF. The CDR3 DNA sequence: TGTGCCAGTAGTCCGGCGGGGAGCTCCTACGAGCAGTACTTC.

This chain links TRBV28 with TRBJ1-5; 7 positions match TRBD1. Germline CDR1 and CDR2: MDHEN and SYDVKM. The V and J ends lost 6 bases and 1 base, in that order; junction bases with no gene match: 3. The length of the CDR3 is 14 residues. The CDR3 loop reads CASRPTGSNQPQHF. CDR3 coding DNA: TGTGCCAGCAGGCCGACAGGGAGCAATCAGCCCCAGCATTTT.

The rearrangement joins TRBV28 to TRBJ2-1, with 9 bases fitting TRBD2. J lost 0 bases, V lost 6 bases, and 9 bases had no gene match. CDR3 size: 17 residues. Per germline, CDR1 MDHEN and CDR2 SYDVKM. The CDR3 DNA follows: TGTGCCAGCAGGGAGGCTAGCGGGGATGCCTCCTACAATGAGCAGTTCTTC. The encoded protein is CASREASGDASYNEQFF.

This chain links TRBV7-2 with TRBJ1-1; no clear D. CDR1 and CDR2 (germline): SGHTA, FQGNSA. Trimming removed 5 bases at V and 2 bases at J, with 18 bases between. This CDR3 contains 16 residues. The CDR3 region is CASSPSWGAYNTEAFF. CDR3 bases: TGTGCCAGCAGCCCCTCATGGGGAGCCTATAACACTGAAGCTTTCTTT.

This clone was seen a few times. This chain joins TRBV12-1 and TRBJ2-2; TRBD1 is taken as the D call from the table, unchecked against the DNA. TRBV12-1 is noted as a pseudogene. The CDR3 length is 16 residues. This CDR3 is CASSHGQMNELEELFF. Here the CDR3 DNA reads TGTGCCAGCAGCCATGGACAGATGAATGAGTTGGAGGAGCTGTTTTTT.

This chain links TRBV7-3 with TRBJ2-5; 8 bases line up with TRBD1. The J call may be incorrect, as the DNA end agrees better with TRBJ2-7. There are 14 residues in the CDR3. The germline V gene has CDR1 SGHTA and CDR2 FQGTGA. The CDR3 spells CASSQDRGPYEQYF. In DNA form, the CDR3 reads TGTGCCAGCAGCCAAGACAGGGGACCCTACGAGCAGTACTTC.

The chain links TRBV30 to TRBJ1-5, with 8 positions matching TRBD1. CDR3 length equals 14 residues. From germline, CDR1 is GTSNPN and CDR2 SVGIG (reference sequence). V was clipped by 2 bases and J by 6 bases; unmatched bases: 6. Written as DNA, the CDR3 is TGTGCCTGGAGTCCCACTGGACAGGGTCAGCCCCAGCATTTT. It is translated as CAWSPTGQGQPQHF.

The CDR3 loop reads CASTLGGAHQPQHF. The CDR3 DNA reads TGTGCCAGCACCTTGGGAGGGGCCCATCAGCCCCAGCATTTT. The chain employs TRBV28 and TRBJ1-5; tentatively, D is TRBD1 (5 bases). The CDR3 spans 14 residues. Trimming shortened V by 7 bases and J by 5 bases, and 15 bases separated the two germline ends. Per the germline V gene, CDR1 is MDHEN and CDR2 is SYDVKM.

The V and J genes are TRBV7-9 and TRBJ1-2; 7 bases fit TRBD1. The trim removed 5 bases at V and 10 bases at J, leaving 10 bases unmatched. Germline-derived CDR1 and CDR2 are SEHNR and FQNEAQ (reference sequence). This CDR3 is 13 amino acids long. The CDR3 DNA reads as TGTGCCAGCAGCCAGACACGGACAGGATTCTACACCTTC. Its protein is CASSQTRTGFYTF.

This clone was observed a handful of times. V is TRBV19 and J is TRBJ2-7, with 8 bases that match TRBD1. Germline assignment: CDR1 LNHDA and CDR2 SQIVND (reference sequence). The CDR3 extends over 13 amino acids. Trimming took 5 bases from V and 5 from J; bases not matched to a gene: 5. The CDR3 is CASSWTGRHEQYF. The CDR3 bases are TGTGCCAGTAGTTGGACAGGGCGCCACGAGCAGTACTTC.

This clone was recorded only once. V is TRBV7-9 and J is TRBJ2-3; possible D gene TRBD2, 7 bases. Trimming shortened V by 5 bases and J by 4 bases, and 16 bases separated the two germline ends. The CDR3 is 15 amino acids. CDR1 is SEHNR and CDR2 is FQNEAQ in the germline V gene (reference sequence). The CDR3 sequence: CASSDYRGASDTQYF. The CDR3 DNA is TGTGCCAGCAGCGACTACCGGGGGGCTTCAGATACGCAGTATTTT.

The chain couples TRBV10-3 to TRBJ2-1; 12 positions agree with TRBD2. Losses at the gene ends were 10 bases for V and 8 bases for J; bases not matched to a gene: 12. The V gene's germline CDR1 is ENHRY and CDR2 SYGVKD. CDR3 length: 15 residues. The CDR3: CATFSTSGRGDEQFF. DNA for the CDR3: TGTGCCACCTTTTCGACTAGCGGGAGAGGAGATGAGCAGTTCTTC.

The rearrangement uses TRBV5-1 and TRBJ2-4, with 9 nucleotides matching TRBD1. J was trimmed by 8 bases and V by 3 bases; bases with no gene match: 3. This CDR3 has 13 amino acids. From germline, CDR1 is SGHRS and CDR2 YFSETQ. The CDR3 spells CASSWDRVDIQYF. As DNA, the CDR3 is TGCGCCAGCAGCTGGGACAGGGTGGACATTCAGTACTTC.

This chain joins TRBV9 and TRBJ2-3; maybe TRBD1 (5 bases). With 3 bases removed from V and 2 bases from J, the gap between germline ends came to 13 bases. The germline gives CDR1 SGDLS, CDR2 YYNGEE. The CDR3 covers 15 residues. The CDR3 here is CASSAQGYFTDTQYF. CDR3 sequence (DNA): TGTGCCAGCAGCGCTCAGGGTTACTTCACAGATACGCAGTATTTT.

This sequence joins TRBV29-1 and TRBJ1-2; D is perhaps TRBD1 (6 bases). With 4 bases removed from V and 4 bases from J, the gap between germline ends came to 13 bases. The CDR3 consists of 13 residues. Germline CDR1 SQVTM, CDR2 ANQGSEA. The CDR3 DNA reads as TGCAGCGTTGTAAAGACAGGTTCCTATGGCTACACCTTC. Amino acid sequence: CSVVKTGSYGYTF.

The chain joins TRBV2 to TRBJ2-3, with TRBD2 matching 7 bases. Germline V lookup: CDR1 SNHLY, CDR2 FYNNEI. The trim removed 4 bases at V and 3 bases at J, leaving 4 bases unmatched. The CDR3 runs 14 residues. The CDR3 DNA sequence: TGTGCCAGCAGTGGACAGCGGGGTACAGATACGCAGTATTTT. This encodes CASSGQRGTDTQYF. Full variable domain (remainder filled in from reference TRBV2 and TRBJ2-3): EPEVTQTPSHQVTQMGQEVILRCVPISNHLYFYWYRQILGQKVEFLVSFYNNEISEKSEIFDDQFSVERPDGSNFTLKIRSTKLEDSAMYFCASSGQRGTDTQYFGPGTRLTVL.

The genes are TRBV4-3 and TRBJ2-1; weak D call: TRBD2 (5 bases). Deletions cut 1 base from V and 0 bases from J, with 10 bases between. Germline CDR1 reads LGHNA; CDR2 reads YSLEER. The CDR3 is 16 residues long. CDR3 DNA sequence: TGCGCCAGCAGCCAAGTTGAGGGTCTCTCCTACAATGAGCAGTTCTTC. This codes for CASSQVEGLSYNEQFF.

This clone was found a few times. Written as DNA, the CDR3 is TGTGCCAGCAGTGAAGCGCAGGGCAATCAGCCCCAGCATTTT. Translation: CASSEAQGNQPQHF. The gene calls are TRBV2 and TRBJ1-5; D is undetermined. The CDR3 loop spans 14 amino acids. CDR1 is SNHLY, CDR2 FYNNEI, per germline. Trimming left V 0 bases short and J 2 bases short, with 5 bases between.

CDR3 DNA sequence: TGCAGCGTGGCGGGGCGTACCTACGAGCAGTACTTC. Amino acids: CSVAGRTYEQYF. The chain is built from TRBV29-1 and TRBJ2-7; D is possibly TRBD2 (6 bases). Germline V gene data show CDR1 as SQVTM and CDR2 as ANQGSEA. V lost 6 bases and J lost 2, with 11 bases in between. This CDR3 region has 12 residues.